This record concerns one TCR beta chain sequence. The source of the sample is a study of blood T cell repertoires in COVID-19. For the study at large: The United States, Italy and Spain supplied acute and convalescent COVID-19 samples. From T cells, B-cell-depleted T cells, or PBMCs came the material, which was cDNA or gDNA.

V lost 4 bases and J 7 bases, leaving 13 bases between the germline ends. Germline CDR1 reads LGHDT; CDR2 reads YNNKEL (reference sequence). This CDR3 has 14 residues. Authors' data handling: Cell counts per sample came from amplifying reference gene primers. The protocol was immunoSEQ multiplex PCR, while the TCRdb copy is restricted to in-frame clones and leaves out a portion. V and J calls plus clone size are reproduced from that table; the DNA served to infer D and trimming. The table lists about 160,000 clones, approximately 87% of them singletons, with 9% to 12% in the top ten. The chain uses TRBV3-1 (or the pseudogene TRBV3-2) and TRBJ1-4; perhaps TRBD1 as D (5 bases). This clonotype was obtained from a woman in her sixties or seventies with COVID-19, enrolled during active disease. Sequencing was done on a sample of peripheral blood. CDR3 DNA: TGTGCCAGCAGCCGGTCAAGGGGCATTGAAAAACTGTTTTTT. Protein product: CASSRSRGIEKLFF.